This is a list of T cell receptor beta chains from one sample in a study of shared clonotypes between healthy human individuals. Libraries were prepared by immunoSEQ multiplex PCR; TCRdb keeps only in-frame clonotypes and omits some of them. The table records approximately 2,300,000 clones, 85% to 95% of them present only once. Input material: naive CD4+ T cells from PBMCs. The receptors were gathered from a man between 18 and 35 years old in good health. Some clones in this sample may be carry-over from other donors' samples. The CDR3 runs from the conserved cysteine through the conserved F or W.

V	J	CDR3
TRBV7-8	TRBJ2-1	CASSVRDRGLNEQFF
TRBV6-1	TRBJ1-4	CASSVQGVEKLFF
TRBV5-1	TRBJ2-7	CASSLARGLYEQYF
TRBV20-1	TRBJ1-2	CSAIQSTGVF
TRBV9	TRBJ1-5	CASSVGVRSQPQHF
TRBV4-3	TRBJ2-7	CASSQLQGDSYEQYF
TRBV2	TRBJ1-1	CASSESTAGTEAFF
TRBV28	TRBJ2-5	CASSFQGPDFGETQYF
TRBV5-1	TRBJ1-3	CASSLDIANTIYF
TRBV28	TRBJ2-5	CASRSGTGGSETQYF
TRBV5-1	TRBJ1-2	CASSGTQGNGYTF
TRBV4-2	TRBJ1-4	CASSRVAGGMDEKLFF
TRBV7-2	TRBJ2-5	CASSQAGGQETQYF
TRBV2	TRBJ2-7	CASRRQGAGEQYF
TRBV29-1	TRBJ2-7	CSVVGLAGVLEQYF
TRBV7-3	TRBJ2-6	CASSLGQGTSGANVLTF
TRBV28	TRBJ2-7	CASSSNFTPGSQSYEQYF
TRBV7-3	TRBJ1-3	CASSPGGTGNTIYF
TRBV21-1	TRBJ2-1	CASIPAGTHYNEQFF
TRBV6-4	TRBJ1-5	CASSDTGTGQPQHF
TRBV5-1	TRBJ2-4	CASSPPVLNIQYF